This T cell receptor beta chain was found in a study of T-cell reconstitution after alpha-beta-depleted transplantation in children. Trimming pared 0 bases from V and 6 bases from J, leaving 4 bases between. The CDR3 totals 12 residues. The germline V gene has CDR1 WSHSY and CDR2 SAAADI. This clonotype has a count of ten or more. Its matching antigen is unknown. Study results and caveats: T-cell counts and diversity were attributed mostly to newly produced T cells one year after transplant. By about two months after transplant, alpha-beta T cells reportedly arose from several hundred graft clones that had expanded. At day 60, the high TCRbeta diversity found in some patients originated from recipient T cells and thymic progenitors that had survived.

Unique molecular identifiers featured in how the TCRbeta library was prepared. TCRdb reprocessed the PCR reads with MiXCR, giving one entry per CDR3 protein. Among about 250,000 distinct CDR3 sequences listed, approximately 24% were seen once. The sequenced sample was PBMCs, mostly from graft donor cells, obtained 360 days after TCRalphabeta/CD19-depleted stem cell transplant. The V and J genes are TRBV10-2 and TRBJ2-3; no firm D call. The TCR sequence derives from a female patient aged 2-15 years who had a stem cell transplant for congenital amegakaryocytic thrombocytopenia, so the T cells may come from the graft donor. The CDR3 DNA follows: TGCGCCAGCAGTGAGTCTGGCGATACGCAGTATTTT. Translated, it gives CASSESGDTQYF.